This is a list of T cell receptor beta chains from one sample in a study of OX40 agonist ivuxolimab in advanced cancers. Some clones are missing from TCRdb's copy, which holds only in-frame ones; the method was immunoSEQ multiplex PCR. This sample has about 64,000 clones, with roughly 81% found just once. Sequences were derived from CD4+ or CD8+ T cells sorted from blood, sampled in a trial of the OX40 agonist ivuxolimab. The receptors derive from an adult with an advanced solid tumor such as melanoma, head and neck, liver or kidney cancer. Both conserved end residues are part of each CDR3. The D gene is left open where the match is weak. Some rows mark clone size as missing; the rest say once, few, many or name a class of expanded clone.

TRBV6-5	NA	NA	TRBJ2-2	TGTGCCAGCAGTTACCGGGGCGGGGAGCTGTTTTTT	CASSYRGGELFF
TRBV4-2	NA	NA	TRBJ2-2	TGTGCCAGCAGCCAAGATGGCAGGGGTAATACCGGGGAGCTGTTTTTT	CASSQDGRGNTGELFF
TRBV9	NA	NA	TRBJ1-4	TGTGCCAGCAGCGTAGCGGGCAGGGGAATGGAAAAACTGTTTTTT	CASSVAGRGMEKLFF
TRBV7-3	once	NA	TRBJ2-1	TGTGCCAGCAGCTTAAGGCACGTTGGTGATGAGCAGTTCTTC	CASSLRHVGDEQFF
TRBV2	NA	NA	TRBJ1-4	TGTGCCAGCAGTGAGATACAGGCGGCTGGGGAAAAACTGTTTTTT	CASSEIQAAGEKLFF
TRBV4-1	NA	NA	TRBJ1-4	TGCGCCAGCAGCCAAGACGGAGGGGCGGCTAATGAAAAACTGTTTTTT	CASSQDGGAANEKLFF
TRBV5-1	NA	TRBD1	TRBJ1-4	TGCGCCAGCAGCTTGGCTCCTCCGGGACAGGGTAATGAAAAACTGTTTTTT	CASSLAPPGQGNEKLFF
TRBV2	NA	NA	TRBJ2-5	TGTGCCAGCAGTGAAGGGCAAGAGACCCAGTACTTC	CASSEGQETQYF
TRBV5-1	few	NA	TRBJ2-2	TGCGCCAGCAGCTTGTTTGCCTCAAGGTCTGCCGGGGAGCTGTTTTTT	CASSLFASRSAGELFF
TRBV9	NA	NA	TRBJ1-3	TGTGCCAGCAGCGCGGGACTCCTCTCTGGAAACACCATATATTTT	CASSAGLLSGNTIYF
TRBV6-5	NA	NA	TRBJ1-1	TGTGCCAGCAGTCCCCTCGGTCTCATGAACACTGAAGCTTTCTTT	CASSPLGLMNTEAFF
TRBV2	NA	NA	TRBJ2-7	TGTGCCAGCAGTGACGTGGGCTCCTACGAGCAGTACTTC	CASSDVGSYEQYF
TRBV5-4	NA	NA	TRBJ2-5	TGTGCCAGCAGCTTATCTGATAACAGGGAGACCCAGTACTTC	CASSLSDNRETQYF
TRBV20-1	NA	NA	TRBJ1-4	TGCAGTGCTAGAGAGGATGAAAAACTGTTTTTT	CSAREDEKLFF
TRBV5-4	NA	TRBD2	TRBJ2-3	TGTGCCAGCAGCCTAGGGGGACTAGCGGTAACAGATACGCAGTATTTT	CASSLGGLAVTDTQYF
TRBV18	few	NA	TRBJ1-5	TGTGCCAGCTCACCAACGAGGCAGATGCCCTATCAGCCCCAGCATTTT	CASSPTRQMPYQPQHF
TRBV5-4	NA	NA	TRBJ1-1	TGTGCCAGCAGCTCCCGCCGAAAGGGAATGAACACTGAAGCTTTCTTT	CASSSRRKGMNTEAFF
TRBV6-1	NA	NA	TRBJ2-1	TGTGCCAGCAGCCGGGGAACTGTTAATGAGCAGTTCTTC	CASSRGTVNEQFF
TRBV9	NA	NA	TRBJ2-1	TGTGCCAGCAGCGTAGGCAGGGCCTCCTACAATGAGCAGTTCTTC	CASSVGRASYNEQFF
TRBV29-1	NA	NA	TRBJ1-1	TGCAGCGTTGGAGAGGGGTCTACTGAAGCTTTCTTT	CSVGEGSTEAFF
TRBV28	NA	NA	TRBJ2-7	TGTGCCAGCACCCAACCAGGGGGGGGCTCCTACGAGCAGTACTTC	CASTQPGGGSYEQYF
TRBV7-9	NA	NA	TRBJ2-7	TGTGCCAGCAGCTTAGTGGACTACGAGCAGTACTTC	CASSLVDYEQYF
TRBV28	NA	TRBD2	TRBJ2-3	TGTGCCAGCAGTTCCGGAGGAGTAGCGGGACGGACAGATACGCAGTATTTT	CASSSGGVAGRTDTQYF
TRBV5-4	NA	NA	TRBJ2-2	TGTGCCAGCAGCCCCAGGCGTACGGCAAACACCGGGGAGCTGTTTTTT	CASSPRRTANTGELFF
TRBV5-1	NA	TRBD1	TRBJ2-5	TGCGCCAGCAGCTTGCCTACAGGGGACCAAGAGACCCAGTACTTC	CASSLPTGDQETQYF
TRBV18	NA	TRBD1	TRBJ2-5	TGTGCCAGCTCACCCGTCAGGGGGAGCCAAGAGACCCAGTACTTC	CASSPVRGSQETQYF
TRBV10-3	NA	NA	TRBJ2-7	TGTGCCATCAGCGACTCAGTACAGGGTTCCTACGAGCAGTACTTC	CAISDSVQGSYEQYF
TRBV29-1	few	NA	TRBJ2-7	TGCAGCGTTCCCGGGGGGCCAGGTTTCTCCTACGAGCAGTACTTC	CSVPGGPGFSYEQYF
TRBV30	NA	TRBD2	TRBJ2-5	TGTGCCTGGAGTGTCAGCGGGAGAAGAGAAGAGACCCAGTACTTC	CAWSVSGRREETQYF
TRBV4-1	NA	NA	TRBJ1-5	TGCGCCAGCAGCCAAGATCTCTGGGGCTTCCAGCCCCAGCATTTT	CASSQDLWGFQPQHF
TRBV7-2	NA	NA	TRBJ1-1	TGTGCCAGCAGCTTAGAAGTGAACACTGAAGCTTTCTTT	CASSLEVNTEAFF
TRBV5-6	NA	NA	TRBJ2-7	TGTGCCAGCAGCTTGGGGCAGAGGGGTCCCTACGAGCAGTACTTC	CASSLGQRGPYEQYF